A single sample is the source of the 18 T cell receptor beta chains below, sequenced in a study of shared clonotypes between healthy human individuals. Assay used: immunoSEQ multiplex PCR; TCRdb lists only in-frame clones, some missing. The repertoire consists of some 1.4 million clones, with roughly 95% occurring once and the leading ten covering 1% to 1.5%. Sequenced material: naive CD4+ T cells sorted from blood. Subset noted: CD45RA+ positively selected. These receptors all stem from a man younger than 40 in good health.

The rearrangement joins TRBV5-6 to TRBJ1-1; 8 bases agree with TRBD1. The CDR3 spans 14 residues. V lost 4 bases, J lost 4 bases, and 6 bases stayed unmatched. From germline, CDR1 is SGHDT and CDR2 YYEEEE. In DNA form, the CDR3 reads TGTGCCAGCAGCGGTACAGGGGGGAGCACTGAAGCTTTCTTT. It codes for CASSGTGGSTEAFF.

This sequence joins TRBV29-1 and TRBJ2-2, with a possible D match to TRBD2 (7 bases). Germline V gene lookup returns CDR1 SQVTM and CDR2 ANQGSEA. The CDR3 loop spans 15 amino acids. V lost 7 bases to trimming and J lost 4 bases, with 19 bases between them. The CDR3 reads CSARSRGRGTGELFF. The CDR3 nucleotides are TGCAGCGCCCGGTCGCGGGGGCGCGGCACCGGGGAGCTGTTTTTT.

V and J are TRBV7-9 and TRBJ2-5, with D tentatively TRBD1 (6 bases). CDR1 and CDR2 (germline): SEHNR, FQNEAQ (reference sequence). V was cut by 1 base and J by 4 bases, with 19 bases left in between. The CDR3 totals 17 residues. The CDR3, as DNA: TGTGCCAGCAGCTTAGGTCGGACAGTAGCCACCTTAGAGACCCAGTACTTC. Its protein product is CASSLGRTVATLETQYF.

The CDR3 region has the DNA TGTGCCAGCAGGGAGGCTAGCACAGATACGCAGTATTTT. It yields the protein CASREASTDTQYF. The rearrangement joins TRBV2 to TRBJ2-3; the D gene is possibly TRBD2 (5 bases). Germline CDR1 is SNHLY and CDR2 is FYNNEI. The V gene lost 6 bases and the J gene lost 0 bases, with 7 bases spanning the gap. There are 13 residues in the CDR3.

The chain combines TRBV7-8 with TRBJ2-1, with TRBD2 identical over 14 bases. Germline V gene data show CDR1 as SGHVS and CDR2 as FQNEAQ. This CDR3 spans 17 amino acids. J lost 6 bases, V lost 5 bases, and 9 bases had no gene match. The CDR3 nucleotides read TGTGCCAGCAGCCGCCGACTAGCGGGAGGGCCCAGCAATGAGCAGTTCTTC. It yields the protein CASSRRLAGGPSNEQFF.

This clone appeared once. Here the CDR3 DNA reads TGTGCCAGCAAAACCAGGACAGACTACTACGAGCAGTACTTC. As protein: CASKTRTDYYEQYF. The chain recombines TRBV27 with TRBJ2-7; D is perhaps TRBD1 (6 bases). With 7 bases removed from V and 3 bases from J, the gap between germline ends came to 16 bases. The CDR3 has 14 amino acids. CDR1 is MNHEY and CDR2 is SMNVEV in the germline V gene (reference sequence).

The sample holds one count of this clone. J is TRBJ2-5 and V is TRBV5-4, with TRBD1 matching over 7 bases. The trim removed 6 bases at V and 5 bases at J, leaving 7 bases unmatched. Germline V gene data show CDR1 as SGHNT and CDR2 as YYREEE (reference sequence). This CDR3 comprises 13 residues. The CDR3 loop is CASTYRGGETQYF. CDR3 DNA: TGTGCCAGCACTTACAGGGGTGGTGAGACCCAGTACTTC.

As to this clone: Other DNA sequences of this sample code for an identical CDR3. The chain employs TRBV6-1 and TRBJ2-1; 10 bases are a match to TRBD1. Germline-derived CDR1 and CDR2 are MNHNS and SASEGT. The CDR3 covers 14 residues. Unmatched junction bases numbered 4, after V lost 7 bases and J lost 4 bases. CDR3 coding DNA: TGTGCCAGCACCGGGACAGGGGCTTACAATGAGCAGTTCTTC. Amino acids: CASTGTGAYNEQFF.

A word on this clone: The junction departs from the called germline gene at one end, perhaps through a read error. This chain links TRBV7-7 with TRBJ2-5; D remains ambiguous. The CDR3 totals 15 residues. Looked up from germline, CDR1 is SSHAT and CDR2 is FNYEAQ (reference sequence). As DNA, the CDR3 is TGTGCTAGCAGCTTAACGTCTGGGAATAAGGAGACCCAGTACTTC. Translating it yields CASSLTSGNKETQYF.

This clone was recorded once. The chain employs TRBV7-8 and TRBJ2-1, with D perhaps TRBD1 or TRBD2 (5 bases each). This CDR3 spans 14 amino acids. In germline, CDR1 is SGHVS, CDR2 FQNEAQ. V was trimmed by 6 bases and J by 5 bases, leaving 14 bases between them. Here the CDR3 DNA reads TGTGCCAGCAGTCGTGGGCAGGGACACAATGAGCAGTTCTTC. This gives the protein CASSRGQGHNEQFF.

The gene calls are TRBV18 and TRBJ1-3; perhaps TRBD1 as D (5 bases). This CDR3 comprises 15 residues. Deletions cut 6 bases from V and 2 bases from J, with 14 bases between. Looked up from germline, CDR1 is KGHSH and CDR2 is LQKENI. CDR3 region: CASSPSGGAGNTIYF. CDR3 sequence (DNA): TGTGCCAGCTCCCCGTCCGGAGGGGCTGGAAACACCATATATTTT. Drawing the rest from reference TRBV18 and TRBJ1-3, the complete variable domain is NAGVMQNPRHLVRRRGQEARLRCSPMKGHSHVYWYRQLPEEGLKFMVYLQKENIIDESGMPKERFSAEFPKEGPSILRIQQVVRGDSAAYFCASSPSGGAGNTIYFGEGSWLTVV.

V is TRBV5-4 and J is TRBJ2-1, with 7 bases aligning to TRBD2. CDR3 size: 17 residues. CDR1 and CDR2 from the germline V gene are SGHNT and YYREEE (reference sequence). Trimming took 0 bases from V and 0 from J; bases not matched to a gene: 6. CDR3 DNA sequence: TGTGCCAGCAGCTTGGGAGGGAGGGCCCTCTCCTACAATGAGCAGTTCTTC. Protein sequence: CASSLGGRALSYNEQFF.

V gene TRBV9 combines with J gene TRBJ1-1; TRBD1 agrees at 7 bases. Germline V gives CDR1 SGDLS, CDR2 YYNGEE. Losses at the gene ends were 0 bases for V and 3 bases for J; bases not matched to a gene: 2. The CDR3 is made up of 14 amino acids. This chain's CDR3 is CASSVGGTDTEAFF. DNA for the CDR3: TGTGCCAGCAGCGTAGGAGGGACAGACACTGAAGCTTTCTTT. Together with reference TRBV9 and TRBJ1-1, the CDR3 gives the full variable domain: DSGVTQTPKHLITATGQRVTLRCSPRSGDLSVYWYQQSLDQGLQFLIQYYNGEERAKGNILERFSAQQFPDLHSELNLSSLELGDSALYFCASSVGGTDTEAFFGQGTRLTVV.

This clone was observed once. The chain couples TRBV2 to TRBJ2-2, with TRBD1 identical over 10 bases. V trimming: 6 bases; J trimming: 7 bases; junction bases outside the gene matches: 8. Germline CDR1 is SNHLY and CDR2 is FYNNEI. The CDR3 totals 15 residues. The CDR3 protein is CASRPGTGADGELFF. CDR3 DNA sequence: TGTGCCAGCAGGCCCGGGACAGGGGCGGACGGGGAGCTGTTTTTT.

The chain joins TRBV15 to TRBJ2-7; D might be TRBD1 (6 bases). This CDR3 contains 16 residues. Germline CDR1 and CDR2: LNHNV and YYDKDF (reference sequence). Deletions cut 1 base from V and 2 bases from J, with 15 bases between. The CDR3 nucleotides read TGTGCCACCAGCAGAGTATATGGGACACTTACCTACGAGCAGTACTTC. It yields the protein CATSRVYGTLTYEQYF.

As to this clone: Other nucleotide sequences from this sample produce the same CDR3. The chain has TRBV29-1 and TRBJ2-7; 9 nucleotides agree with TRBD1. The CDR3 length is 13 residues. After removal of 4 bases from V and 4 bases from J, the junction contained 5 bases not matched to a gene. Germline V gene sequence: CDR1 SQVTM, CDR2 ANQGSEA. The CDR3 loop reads CSVGGTGFYEQYF. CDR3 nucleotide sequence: TGCAGCGTTGGAGGGACAGGGTTTTACGAGCAGTACTTC.

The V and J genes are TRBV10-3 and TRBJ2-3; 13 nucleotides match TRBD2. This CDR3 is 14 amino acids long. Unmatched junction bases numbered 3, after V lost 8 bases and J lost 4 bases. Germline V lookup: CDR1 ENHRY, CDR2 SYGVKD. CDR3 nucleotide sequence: TGTGCCATCCGGACTAGCGGGAGTTCAGATACGCAGTATTTT. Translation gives CAIRTSGSSDTQYF.

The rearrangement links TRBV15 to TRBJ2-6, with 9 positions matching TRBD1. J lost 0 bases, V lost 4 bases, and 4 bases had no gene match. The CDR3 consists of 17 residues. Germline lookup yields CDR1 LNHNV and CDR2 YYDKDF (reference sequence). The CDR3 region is CATSTDRGFSGANVLTF. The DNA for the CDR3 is TGTGCCACCAGCACGGACAGGGGATTCTCTGGGGCCAACGTCCTGACTTTC.